These 21 T cell receptor beta chains share one sample of origin, sequenced in a study of CD8 T cells in ankylosing spondylitis. TCRdb called the 5' RACE reads again in MiXCR, with one record for every CDR3 protein. The data hold 700,000 to 1,000,000 distinct CDR3 sequences, with roughly 10% observed a single time. Findings and caveats of the study: Ankylosing spondylitis blood appeared to be characterized by a TCR beta motif of eight highly homologous variants.

The antigens for these receptors are not known. What was sequenced was blood, either unsorted or a sorted T cell fraction (not recorded which). The receptors were gathered from a male donor with ankylosing spondylitis.

V and J are TRBV27 and TRBJ1-1; possible D gene TRBD1, 5 bases. V lost 2 bases, J lost 1 base, and 14 bases lay in between. Germline CDR1 and CDR2: MNHEY and SMNVEV (reference sequence). This CDR3 has 16 residues. CDR3 sequence reads: CASSLGSGVANTEAFF. CDR3 nucleotide sequence: TGTGCCAGCAGTTTAGGCTCGGGGGTGGCGAACACTGAAGCTTTCTTT.

This clonotype was detected a few times. The chain links TRBV12-3 or TRBV12-4 to TRBJ1-6; D is ambiguous. Trimming took off 3 bases at V and 7 bases at J, with 10 bases between the two ends. CDR3 length equals 14 residues. CDR3 amino acids: CASSFNSLNSPLHF. The DNA of the CDR3 is TGTGCCAGCAGTTTTAACAGCCTAAATTCACCCCTCCACTTT.

The rearrangement links TRBV24-1 to TRBJ2-7; D uncertain. V lost 7 bases and J 0 bases, leaving 9 bases between the germline ends. CDR3 length equals 13 residues. CDR1 and CDR2 from the germline V gene are KGHDR and SFDVKD. This CDR3 is CATSTPDSYEQYF. The CDR3 DNA reads as TGTGCCACCAGCACCCCGGACTCCTACGAGCAGTACTTC.

This sequence joins TRBV12-3 or TRBV12-4 and TRBJ2-5, with D perhaps TRBD1 or TRBD2 (5 bases each). The CDR3 spans 14 residues. Trimming took off 7 bases at V and 7 bases at J, with 19 bases between the two ends. This CDR3 is CASTSRGTVATQYF. The CDR3 nucleotides are TGTGCCAGCACCTCTCGGGGCACCGTAGCGACCCAGTACTTC.

This sequence joins TRBV28 and TRBJ2-2, with 8 bases that match TRBD1. The CDR3 extends over 20 amino acids. J lost 0 bases, V lost 3 bases, and 15 bases had no gene match. Germline-derived CDR1 and CDR2 are MDHEN and SYDVKM. This CDR3 reads CASSLHKRFGTGTNTGELFF. DNA for the CDR3: TGTGCCAGCAGTTTGCACAAACGGTTCGGGACAGGAACGAACACCGGGGAGCTGTTTTTT. The variable domain in full, with the rest retrieved from reference TRBV28 and TRBJ2-2, is DVKVTQSSRYLVKRTGEKVFLECVQDMDHENMFWYRQDPGLGLRLIYFSYDVKMKEKGDIPEGYSVSREKKERFSLILESASTNQTSMYLCASSLHKRFGTGTNTGELFFGEGSRLTVL.

This clonotype was counted a few times. The genes are TRBV7-9 and TRBJ2-1, with 9 positions matching TRBD1. Germline lookup yields CDR1 SEHNR and CDR2 FQNEAQ (reference sequence). With 3 bases clipped from V and 6 bases from J, the junction kept 6 bases outside the gene matches. This CDR3 is 15 amino acids long. Written as DNA, the CDR3 is TGTGCCAGCAGCTTCCGGGACAGGGCACCCAATGAGCAGTTCTTC. It codes for CASSFRDRAPNEQFF.

The sample holds a few counts of this clonotype. For the CDR3, the DNA is TGTGCCAGCAGTGCGATAACAGAGATCTATGGCTACACCTTC. As protein: CASSAITEIYGYTF. V is TRBV12-3 or TRBV12-4 and J is TRBJ1-2, with D unclear. The CDR3 contains 14 residues. The V and J ends lost 5 bases and 4 bases respectively, with 14 bases between them.

The chain has TRBV6-5 and TRBJ1-1; TRBD1 might be the D (5 bases). Germline CDR1 and CDR2: MNHEY and SVGAGI. The CDR3 spans 15 residues. V was pared by 2 bases and J by 3 bases, with 13 bases between. The CDR3 DNA follows: TGTGCCAGCAGTTACACAAGAGGAGGGGACACTGAAGCTTTCTTT. Its translation: CASSYTRGGDTEAFF.

This clonotype was seen many times. The gene calls are TRBV5-1 and TRBJ1-1, with D maybe TRBD1 (5 bases). The CDR3 runs 14 residues. The V end lost 0 bases, the J end lost 1 base, and 7 bases lay between the germline ends. CDR1 and CDR2 from the germline V gene are SGHRS and YFSETQ. The CDR3 sequence is CASSLDRPNTEAFF. DNA of the CDR3: TGCGCCAGCAGCTTGGACAGGCCGAACACTGAAGCTTTCTTT.

This clonotype was recorded a few times. The chain combines TRBV5-1 with TRBJ1-1; D gene unclear. Germline V CDR1 and CDR2: SGHRS, YFSETQ. The V end was cut by 4 bases, the J end by 4 bases, with 11 bases between. The CDR3 spans 13 residues. The CDR3 sequence: CASSLQISTEAFF. The CDR3 DNA reads as TGCGCCAGCAGCCTCCAAATTAGCACTGAAGCTTTCTTT.

This clonotype was observed many times. The J gene is TRBJ2-7, the V gene TRBV20-1; 7 bases are shared with TRBD1. The J segment lost 6 bases and the V segment lost 6 bases, leaving 11 bases of the junction unmatched. The CDR3 length is 13 residues. Per the germline V gene, CDR1 is DFQATT and CDR2 is SNEGSKA (reference sequence). The CDR3 spells CSATGQPYSEQYF. Here the CDR3 DNA reads TGCAGTGCCACGGGACAGCCCTACTCCGAGCAGTACTTC.

Ten or more counts support this clonotype. J is TRBJ1-1 and V is TRBV5-1; possible D gene TRBD1, 5 bases. V gave up 0 bases and J gave up 1 base, with 10 bases separating them. The CDR3 has 15 residues. CDR1 is SGHRS and CDR2 is YFSETQ in the germline V gene. CDR3 region: CASSLEAGKNTEAFF. The CDR3 bases are TGCGCCAGCAGCTTGGAGGCAGGGAAGAACACTGAAGCTTTCTTT.

The V and J genes are TRBV20-1 and TRBJ2-4, with D tentatively TRBD1 or TRBD2 (6 bases each). The CDR3 extends over 14 amino acids. Looked up from germline, CDR1 is DFQATT and CDR2 is SNEGSKA (reference sequence). The germline V and J ends were trimmed by 3 bases and 3 bases, with 12 bases remaining between them. CDR3 amino acids: CSARPGGGKNIQYF. The CDR3 region has the DNA TGCAGTGCTAGGCCCGGGGGCGGCAAAAACATTCAGTACTTC.

At least ten counts were recorded for this clonotype. The rearrangement uses TRBV15 and TRBJ2-4; D remains ambiguous. Germline assignment: CDR1 LNHNV and CDR2 YYDKDF (reference sequence). This CDR3 region has 15 residues. The V and J ends lost 0 bases and 4 bases respectively, with 10 bases between them. In nucleotides, the CDR3 is TGTGCCACCAGCAGAGATCGGGTGGCGAAAAACATTCAGTACTTC. Encoded protein: CATSRDRVAKNIQYF.

The chain employs TRBV2 and TRBJ1-5; D is uncertain. Germline V gene sequence: CDR1 SNHLY, CDR2 FYNNEI. V lost 6 bases and J lost 2, with 8 bases in between. The CDR3 has 13 residues. The CDR3: CASRQEGNQPQHF. DNA of the CDR3: TGTGCCAGCAGGCAGGAGGGCAATCAGCCCCAGCATTTT.

The genes are TRBV7-2 and TRBJ2-7, with 8 bases that match TRBD2. The CDR3 is 16 amino acids. Germline V gene data show CDR1 as SGHTA and CDR2 as FQGNSA. The V segment lost 3 bases and the J segment 1 base; nucleotides outside the gene matches: 8. The CDR3 protein is CASSFSGGRMSYEQYF. The DNA for the CDR3 is TGTGCCAGCAGCTTTAGTGGCGGGAGGATGTCCTACGAGCAGTACTTC.

The rearrangement links TRBV30 to TRBJ1-5, with unresolved D. The CDR3 loop spans 14 amino acids. Germline CDR1 and CDR2: GTSNPN and SVGIG (reference sequence). Trimming pared 1 base from V and 6 bases from J, leaving 13 bases between. Here the CDR3 reads CAWSGPLSPQPQHF. The DNA of the CDR3 is TGTGCCTGGAGTGGTCCCCTTAGCCCTCAGCCCCAGCATTTT.

This clonotype was counted at least ten times. The chain has TRBV20-1 and TRBJ2-5; D unclear. CDR1 and CDR2 from the germline V gene are DFQATT and SNEGSKA (reference sequence). This CDR3 has 16 amino acids. The germline V and J ends were trimmed by 0 bases and 2 bases, with 16 bases remaining between them. The CDR3 DNA sequence: TGCAGTGCTAGAGACGCATATATGACACTTCAAGAGACCCAGTACTTC. Translating gives CSARDAYMTLQETQYF.

This chain connects TRBV11-3 to TRBJ2-7; 12 nucleotides line up with TRBD2. V was clipped by 5 bases and J by 6 bases; unmatched bases: 8. CDR1 is SGHNT and CDR2 is YENEEA in the germline V gene. This CDR3 has 15 residues. The CDR3 nucleotides read TGTGCCAGCAGCCAGGGACTAGCGGGTGCCCCCGAGCAGTACTTC. Its translation is CASSQGLAGAPEQYF. The whole variable domain, filled in from reference TRBV11-3 and TRBJ2-7, reads EAGVVQSPRYKIIEKKQPVAFWCNPISGHNTLYWYLQNLGQGPELLIRYENEEAVDDSQLPKDRFSAERLKGVDSTLKIQPAELGDSAVYLCASSQGLAGAPEQYFGPGTRLTVT.

The rearrangement links TRBV6-2 or TRBV6-3 to TRBJ2-7, with 7 nucleotides matching TRBD1. CDR1 MNHEY and CDR2 SVGEGT come from the germline V gene. CDR3 length equals 15 residues. The V gene end was trimmed by 0 bases and the J gene end by 4 bases; junction bases not matched to a gene: 6. CDR3 amino acids: CASSYSRTGEYEQYF. DNA of the CDR3: TGTGCCAGCAGTTACTCCCGAACAGGGGAATACGAGCAGTACTTC.

This clonotype was seen many times. The genes are TRBV6-2 or TRBV6-3 and TRBJ1-1, with D possibly matching TRBD1 (5 bases). Trimming pared 2 bases from V and 3 bases from J, leaving 7 bases between. CDR3 length equals 13 residues. Germline V gene sequence: CDR1 MNHEY, CDR2 SVGEGT. The CDR3 nucleotides are TGTGCCAGCAGTTACGGGGCCGACACTGAAGCTTTCTTT. Protein product: CASSYGADTEAFF.